A selection of T cell receptor beta chains follows, all from one sample in a study of response to subunit inactivated influenza vaccine. Each CDR3 protein gets one entry after TCRdb re-called the RT-PCR reads with MiXCR. Here the sample spans 860,000 or so distinct CDR3 sequences, roughly 20% being singletons. Sequences were derived from PBMCs from blood, sampled about 5 days after vaccination. The receptors here all came from a man aged 50-60 years who received an inactivated influenza vaccine. Each CDR3 is given with its conserved first and last residue. Fields, in order: V gene, J gene, clone size, D gene, CDR3 protein, CDR3 DNA. D genes are given only for firm matches. Clone size appears in some rows only: once, few, many, or a class for an expanded clone.

v_call: TRBV6-1; j_call: TRBJ2-1; clone_size: -; d_call: TRBD1; cdr3_aa: CASKRRGPAYNEQFF; cdr3_nt: TGTGCCAGCAAAAGAAGGGGGCCCGCCTACAATGAGCAGTTCTTC
v_call: TRBV5-1; j_call: TRBJ1-3; clone_size: -; d_call: -; cdr3_aa: CASSLAGAGTGNTIYF; cdr3_nt: TGCGCCAGCAGCTTGGCCGGGGCGGGAACTGGAAACACCATATATTTT
v_call: TRBV9; j_call: TRBJ2-2; clone_size: -; d_call: -; cdr3_aa: CASSVSEQGTGELFF; cdr3_nt: TGTGCCAGCAGCGTATCCGAACAGGGCACCGGGGAGCTGTTTTTT
v_call: TRBV20-1; j_call: TRBJ2-7; clone_size: -; d_call: TRBD1; cdr3_aa: CSARGGDRGPREQYF; cdr3_nt: TGCAGTGCTAGAGGAGGGGACAGGGGTCCTCGCGAGCAGTACTTC
v_call: TRBV30; j_call: TRBJ2-1; clone_size: -; d_call: -; cdr3_aa: CAWSEGYNEQFF; cdr3_nt: TGTGCCTGGAGTGAAGGATACAATGAGCAGTTCTTC
v_call: TRBV20-1; j_call: TRBJ2-7; clone_size: few; d_call: -; cdr3_aa: CSAREGLVLREQYF; cdr3_nt: TGCAGTGCTAGAGAGGGGTTAGTTCTTCGCGAGCAGTACTTC
v_call: TRBV6-5; j_call: TRBJ2-2; clone_size: few; d_call: -; cdr3_aa: CASSWLGPNTGELFF; cdr3_nt: TGTGCCAGCAGTTGGCTAGGCCCCAACACCGGGGAGCTGTTTTTT
v_call: TRBV2; j_call: TRBJ1-1; clone_size: many; d_call: TRBD1; cdr3_aa: CASSLQGAGTEAFF; cdr3_nt: TGTGCCAGCAGCCTACAGGGGGCTGGCACTGAAGCTTTCTTT
v_call: TRBV9; j_call: TRBJ2-2; clone_size: few; d_call: TRBD2; cdr3_aa: CASRISSGPSGELFF; cdr3_nt: TGTGCCAGCAGGATCTCTAGCGGGCCTAGCGGGGAGCTGTTTTTT
v_call: TRBV5-1; j_call: TRBJ2-3; clone_size: few; d_call: -; cdr3_aa: CASSLDNPTDTQYF; cdr3_nt: TGCGCCAGCAGCCTTGACAACCCAACAGATACGCAGTATTTT
v_call: TRBV20-1; j_call: TRBJ2-3; clone_size: few; d_call: -; cdr3_aa: CSASASEVSTDTQYF; cdr3_nt: TGCAGTGCATCCGCTAGCGAGGTTAGCACAGATACGCAGTATTTT